This T cell receptor (beta chain) was identified in a study of blood T cell repertoires in COVID-19. Study as a whole: The study drew acute and convalescent COVID-19 samples from the United States, Italy and Spain. In each case, the material was cDNA or gDNA derived from T cells, B-cell-depleted T cells, or PBMCs.

Assay used: immunoSEQ multiplex PCR; TCRdb lists only in-frame clones, some missing. The table records fewer than 350,000 clones, roughly 89% of them present only once. V gave up 0 bases and J gave up 2 bases, with 8 bases separating them. CDR3 size: 14 residues. Germline CDR1 reads MNHEY; CDR2 reads SMNVEV (reference sequence). This clone was detected a few times. Recruits, aged roughly 18 to 95 years, lived in 20 to 30 US areas. Allocation to cohorts depended on clinical history reported by the participants. V usage is TRBV27 and J usage is TRBJ2-7; no definite D call. The sequenced sample was PBMCs or T cells enriched from blood (not recorded which). This TCR was sampled from a woman under 30 with acute COVID-19. This chain's CDR3 is CASSLSVPTYEQYF. In DNA, the CDR3 is TGTGCCAGCAGTTTATCTGTCCCTACCTACGAGCAGTACTTC.